The 28 T cell receptor beta chains below come from one sample, sequenced in a study of radiation and T cells in renal cell carcinoma (dated by TCRdb to 2018 to 2021). The time point label for this specimen denotes: blood 2 weeks post-SBRT. The treatment or condition label for this specimen denotes: 15 Gy SBRT to primary tumor, nephrectomy 4 weeks later. Libraries were made using the immunoSEQ multiplex PCR assay. TCRdb re-hosts the immuneACCESS table, in-frame sequences only. Its copies lack some clones; in the studies checked, an unresolved V gene accounts for under half of them, and the cause for the rest is not known. This sample holds 70,000 or so clones; roughly 80% were observed only once. In total, the top ten clones hold around 5.5% of the sample. The sample consisted of blood, taken from a patient whose treatment included radiotherapy and nephrectomy. Source of these receptors: a man aged 55 to 69 with renal cell carcinoma.

The chain links TRBV28 to TRBJ1-5; D not resolved. Trimming took 5 bases from V and 15 from J, leaving 20 bases between them. This CDR3 spans 13 amino acids. The germline V gene encodes CDR1 MDHEN and CDR2 SYDVKM. In DNA, the CDR3 is TGTGCCAGCAGTCTCTTCCTTCGCGCTGAACGGCATTTT. Encoded protein: CASSLFLRAERHF.

The rearrangement uses TRBV18 and TRBJ1-5; no clear D gene. Per the germline V gene, CDR1 is KGHSH and CDR2 is LQKENI. The CDR3 sequence is 14 residues long. Trimming cost V 8 bases and J 0 bases, with 11 bases left between them. The CDR3 region is CASTPGNSNQPQHF. Written as DNA, the CDR3 is TGTGCCAGCACCCCGGGCAATAGCAATCAGCCCCAGCATTTT. Using reference TRBV18 and TRBJ1-5 for the parts outside the CDR3, the full variable domain is NAGVMQNPRHLVRRRGQEARLRCSPMKGHSHVYWYRQLPEEGLKFMVYLQKENIIDESGMPKERFSAEFPKEGPSILRIQQVVRGDSAAYFCASTPGNSNQPQHFGDGTRLSIL.

The chain carries TRBV14 and TRBJ1-4; D unresolved. Germline-derived CDR1 and CDR2 are SGHDN and FVKESK. Deletions cut 1 base from V and 3 bases from J, with 12 bases between. There are 16 residues in the CDR3. This chain's CDR3 is CASSQAPLGPNEKLFF. The CDR3 region has the DNA TGTGCCAGCAGCCAAGCCCCTTTAGGGCCTAATGAAAAACTGTTTTTT.

The chain uses TRBV5-1 and TRBJ2-3; D perhaps matches TRBD2 (6 bases). Germline V gene sequence: CDR1 SGHRS, CDR2 YFSETQ. V was trimmed by 0 bases and J by 5 bases, leaving 13 bases between them. This CDR3 is built from 15 residues. The chain's CDR3 is CASSLVGAGIDTQYF. DNA for the CDR3: TGCGCCAGCAGCTTGGTGGGAGCGGGTATAGATACGCAGTATTTT.

The chain combines TRBV10-2 with TRBJ2-7; TRBD2 agrees at 7 bases. From germline, CDR1 is WSHSY and CDR2 SAAADI. V was pared by 3 bases and J by 4 bases, with 12 bases of the junction left unmatched. The CDR3 covers 16 residues. For the CDR3, the DNA is TGCGCCAGCAGTGACCCCAAACTGGGCGGGGGTTACGAGCAGTACTTC. Amino acid sequence: CASSDPKLGGGYEQYF.

This clone has a single count. J is TRBJ1-5 and V is TRBV2; the D gene is possibly TRBD1 (5 bases). The V gene lost 6 bases and the J gene lost 7 bases, with 19 bases spanning the gap. Looked up from germline, CDR1 is SNHLY and CDR2 is FYNNEI. The CDR3 extends over 15 amino acids. Here the CDR3 reads CASSIIDVGGQPQHF. The DNA of the CDR3 is TGTGCCAGCAGCATTATCGACGTGGGGGGACAGCCCCAGCATTTT.

The genes are TRBV7-9 and TRBJ2-1; D remains unclear. Trimming took off 2 bases at V and 0 bases at J, with 17 bases between the two ends. Germline values: CDR1 SEHNR, CDR2 FQNEAQ (reference sequence). The CDR3 is 18 amino acids. CDR3 DNA sequence: TGTGCCAGCAGCTTACTTTCTACCATGGGCCGCTCCTACAATGAGCAGTTCTTC. Translation gives CASSLLSTMGRSYNEQFF.

The J gene is TRBJ2-7, the V gene TRBV10-3; TRBD2 is a possible D gene (5 bases). The CDR3 consists of 11 residues. The V gene's germline CDR1 is ENHRY and CDR2 SYGVKD. V lost 9 bases and J lost 6, with 12 bases in between. The CDR3 DNA follows: TGTGCCATAAGAGAGGGCTCCGAGCAGTACTTC. Its protein product is CAIREGSEQYF.

This chain joins TRBV21-1 and TRBJ2-1; TRBD2 is the table's D call, not checked against the DNA. TRBV21-1 is reported as a pseudogene. The CDR3 has 18 residues. The CDR3 protein is CASSKPGRWLAVYNEQFF. DNA of the CDR3: TGTGCCAGCAGCAAACCGGGGAGGTGGCTAGCGGTTTACAATGAGCAGTTCTTC.

V and J are TRBV5-4 and TRBJ1-5; perhaps TRBD1 as D (5 bases). The V end lost 1 base, the J end lost 7 bases, and 9 bases lay between the germline ends. The germline V gene has CDR1 SGHNT and CDR2 YYREEE (reference sequence). The length of the CDR3 is 13 residues. CDR3 sequence: CASSLQGTQPQHF. CDR3 nucleotides: TGTGCCAGCAGCTTGCAGGGAACCCAGCCCCAGCATTTT.

The rearrangement links TRBV10-3 to TRBJ1-2, with 9 nucleotides matching TRBD1. With 4 bases clipped from V and 7 bases from J, the junction kept 10 bases outside the gene matches. Germline values: CDR1 ENHRY, CDR2 SYGVKD. CDR3 length equals 15 residues. DNA of the CDR3: TGTGCCATCAGTGTCCGGGACAGGGCCCCTACTGGCTACACCTTC. Amino acids: CAISVRDRAPTGYTF.

This clone has only a few counts. The chain joins TRBV4-1 to TRBJ1-5, with D possibly being TRBD1 (6 bases). V lost 0 bases and J lost 3, with 9 bases in between. Germline CDR1 reads MGHRA; CDR2 reads YSYEKL. There are 15 residues in the CDR3. DNA of the CDR3: TGCGCCAGCAGCCAAGATCAGGGGATCAATCAGCCCCAGCATTTT. This sequence encodes CASSQDQGINQPQHF.

The V and J genes are TRBV29-1 and TRBJ2-3; weak D call: TRBD1 (6 bases). The CDR3 length is 13 residues. Trimming took off 5 bases at V and 7 bases at J, with 16 bases between the two ends. Germline V CDR1 and CDR2: SQVTM, ANQGSEA. CDR3 bases: TGCAGCGTTCCCGGACAGAGCCCAAATACGCAGTATTTT. Translating gives CSVPGQSPNTQYF.

The rearrangement links TRBV10-1 to TRBJ2-2; D tentatively fits TRBD1 or TRBD2 (5 bases each). V lost 5 bases to trimming and J lost 12 bases, with 13 bases between them. The CDR3 consists of 12 residues. Germline V gene data show CDR1 as WNHNN and CDR2 as SYGVQD (reference sequence). As DNA, the CDR3 is TGCGCCAGCAGTCGGGACGGACACCAGCTGTTTTTT. Residues: CASSRDGHQLFF.

This clone occurred once. V gene TRBV5-1 combines with J gene TRBJ2-2; D is undetermined. CDR3 length: 14 residues. The germline V and J ends were trimmed by 5 bases and 0 bases, with 8 bases remaining between them. CDR1 and CDR2 from the germline V gene are SGHRS and YFSETQ. This CDR3 is CASSLLSNTGELFF. CDR3 DNA: TGCGCCAGCAGTCTTCTTTCGAACACCGGGGAGCTGTTTTTT.

V gene TRBV5-4 combines with J gene TRBJ2-5, with TRBD1 identical over 7 bases. The CDR3 runs 15 residues. Trimming removed 0 bases from V and 2 bases from J; junction bases left unmatched: 4. Per the germline V gene, CDR1 is SGHNT and CDR2 is YYREEE (reference sequence). The CDR3 DNA follows: TGTGCCAGCAGCTTGGTGGGACAGCTTCAAGAGACCCAGTACTTC. It codes for CASSLVGQLQETQYF. Drawing the rest from reference TRBV5-4 and TRBJ2-5, the complete variable domain is ETGVTQSPTHLIKTRGQQVTLRCSSQSGHNTVSWYQQALGQGPQFIFQYYREEENGRGNFPPRFSGLQFPNYSSELNVNALELDDSALYLCASSLVGQLQETQYFGPGTRLLVL.

This clone showed up just a few times. The chain combines TRBV29-1 with TRBJ1-4; the D gene is possibly TRBD1 (5 bases). The CDR3 sequence is 13 residues long. The germline V gene has CDR1 SQVTM and CDR2 ANQGSEA. The V end lost 6 bases, the J end lost 5 bases, and 13 bases lay between the germline ends. The CDR3 loop is CSVTRDGNEKLFF. In DNA form, the CDR3 reads TGCAGCGTAACCCGGGACGGGAATGAAAAACTGTTTTTT. Looking up the rest from reference TRBV29-1 and TRBJ1-4 gives the full variable domain: SAVISQKPSRDICQRGTSLTIQCQVDSQVTMMFWYRQQPGQSLTLIATANQGSEATYESGFVIDKFPISRPNLTFSTLTVSNMSPEDSSIYLCSVTRDGNEKLFFGSGTQLSVL.

This clone was seen a few times. This rearrangement joins TRBV28 to TRBJ2-2; 12 positions agree with TRBD2. Germline V lookup: CDR1 MDHEN, CDR2 SYDVKM. This CDR3 region has 14 residues. With 8 bases clipped from V and 5 bases from J, the junction kept 3 bases outside the gene matches. CDR3 sequence (DNA): TGTGCCAGCGGAGGACTAGCGGGAACCGGGGAGCTGTTTTTT. It specifies CASGGLAGTGELFF.

This rearrangement joins TRBV7-8 to TRBJ2-5, with D perhaps matching TRBD1 (7 bases). Germline lookup yields CDR1 SGHVS and CDR2 FQNEAQ. Deletions cut 5 bases from V and 6 bases from J, with 25 bases between. There are 17 residues in the CDR3. The CDR3 is CASSPAGNRGAVKTQYF. CDR3 bases: TGTGCCAGCAGCCCAGCGGGCAACAGGGGAGCGGTAAAGACCCAGTACTTC.

This clone was seen just once. The chain is built from TRBV7-2 and TRBJ2-2, with D perhaps matching TRBD2 (6 bases). CDR3 length: 16 residues. Germline CDR1 SGHTA, CDR2 FQGNSA. Trimming removed 3 bases at V and 1 base at J, with 12 bases between. CDR3 in DNA: TGTGCCAGCAGCTTGAGGAGGGCTATGAACACCGGGGAGCTGTTTTTT. It encodes CASSLRRAMNTGELFF.

This chain's CDR3 is CSVVETNEKLFF. In DNA, the CDR3 is TGCAGCGTGGTGGAAACTAATGAAAAACTGTTTTTT. The V and J genes are TRBV29-1 and TRBJ1-4, with D unclear. The germline gives CDR1 SQVTM, CDR2 ANQGSEA. The CDR3 sequence is 12 residues long. Trimming left V 6 bases short and J 1 base short, with 6 bases between.

The chain has TRBV10-3 and TRBJ1-3; possible D gene TRBD1, 5 bases. The CDR3 is 14 residues long. Per the germline V gene, CDR1 is ENHRY and CDR2 is SYGVKD. V was trimmed by 4 bases and J by 0 bases, leaving 7 bases between them. The CDR3 nucleotides are TGTGCCATCAGTGCAGACAGCTCTGGAAACACCATATATTTT. As protein: CAISADSSGNTIYF.

The J gene is TRBJ1-5, the V gene TRBV6-6, with D perhaps matching TRBD1 (5 bases). The CDR3 is 16 residues long. Germline assignment: CDR1 MNHNY and CDR2 SVGAGI (reference sequence). V was pared by 6 bases and J by 6 bases, with 21 bases between. The CDR3 DNA sequence: TGTGCCAGCAGCCACGGGGGGGACGCAGCGCTTCAGCCCCAGCATTTT. Its protein product is CASSHGGDAALQPQHF.

The V gene is TRBV2, the J gene TRBJ2-1, with TRBD2 as a possible D gene (5 bases). The V and J ends lost 7 bases and 9 bases respectively, with 22 bases between them. Looked up from germline, CDR1 is SNHLY and CDR2 is FYNNEI. The CDR3 runs to 15 residues. The CDR3 is CASTILLGIGSEQFF. The CDR3 DNA sequence: TGTGCCAGCACCATCCTCCTGGGGATAGGGAGTGAGCAGTTCTTC.

The chain has TRBV9 and TRBJ2-1; TRBD2 agrees at 8 bases. The CDR3 loop spans 16 amino acids. CDR1 is SGDLS and CDR2 is YYNGEE in the germline V gene. Trimming at V came to 0 bases and at J to 4 bases, leaving 6 bases not matched to a gene. The CDR3 loop reads CASSVETSGFYNEQFF. Here the CDR3 DNA reads TGTGCCAGCAGCGTAGAAACTAGCGGTTTTTACAATGAGCAGTTCTTC.

The chain has TRBV10-2 and TRBJ2-1, with D possibly being TRBD2 (6 bases). Germline V CDR1 and CDR2: WSHSY, SAAADI. This CDR3 is 11 amino acids long. V dropped 2 bases and J dropped 14 bases, with 10 bases sitting between them. The CDR3 region has the DNA TGCGCCAGCAGTGAGGGGGTAGCGGAGTTCTTC. As protein: CASSEGVAEFF.

Comments on this clone: One end of the junction varies from germline; a read error may be responsible. V and J are TRBV5-5 and TRBJ2-7; 8 bases line up with TRBD1. There are 13 residues in the CDR3. Germline CDR1 is SGHKS and CDR2 is YYEKEE (reference sequence). CDR3 bases: TGTGCCAGCAGCCCAGGTGGGACAGGTCTCACGAACTTC. This encodes CASSPGGTGLTNF.

V is TRBV7-9 and J is TRBJ1-2, with 10 bases matching TRBD1. The ends lost 4 bases at V and 6 bases at J; junction bases unmatched: 17. This CDR3 contains 18 residues. Per germline, CDR1 SEHNR and CDR2 FQNEAQ (reference sequence). The DNA of the CDR3 is TGTGCCAGCAGCTCCCGGGACAGGGGCTTCCTCCGAATTAATGGCTACACCTTC. Translation gives CASSSRDRGFLRINGYTF.